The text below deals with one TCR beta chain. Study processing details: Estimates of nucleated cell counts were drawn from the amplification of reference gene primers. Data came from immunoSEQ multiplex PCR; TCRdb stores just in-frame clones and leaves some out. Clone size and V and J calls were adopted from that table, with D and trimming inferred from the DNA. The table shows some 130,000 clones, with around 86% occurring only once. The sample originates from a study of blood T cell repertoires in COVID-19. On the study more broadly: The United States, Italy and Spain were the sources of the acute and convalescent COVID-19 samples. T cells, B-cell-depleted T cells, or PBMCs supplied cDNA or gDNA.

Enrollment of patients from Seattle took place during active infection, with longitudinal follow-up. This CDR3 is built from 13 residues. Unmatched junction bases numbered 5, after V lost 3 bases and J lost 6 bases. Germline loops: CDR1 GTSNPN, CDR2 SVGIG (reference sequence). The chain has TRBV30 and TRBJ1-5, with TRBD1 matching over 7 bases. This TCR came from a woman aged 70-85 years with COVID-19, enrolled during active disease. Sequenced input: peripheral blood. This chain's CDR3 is CAWRAGGSQPQHF. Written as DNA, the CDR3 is TGTGCCTGGAGGGCAGGGGGGTCTCAGCCCCAGCATTTT.